These T cell receptor beta chains were read from a single sample in a study of regulatory dendritic cells for organ transplantation. These receptors' antigens are unknown. Data came from immunoSEQ multiplex PCR; TCRdb stores just in-frame clones and leaves some out. The sample gives around 7,400 clones, about 67% of which show up once; around 3.8% is in the top ten. The sequenced material came from memory CD4+ T cells from blood cultured with dendritic cells. The origin of the receptors is a human donor in good health. The CDR3 runs from the conserved cysteine through the conserved F or W. The D gene is left open where the match is weak. Clone size appears in some rows only: once, few, many, or a class for an expanded clone.

clone_size: NA; d_call: TRBD2; v_call: TRBV7-9; j_call: TRBJ2-2; cdr3_aa: CASSPPGLTNTGELFF; cdr3_nt: TGTGCCAGCAGCCCACCGGGACTAACGAACACCGGGGAGCTGTTTTTT
clone_size: large; d_call: TRBD1; v_call: TRBV10-3; j_call: TRBJ1-6; cdr3_aa: CAITRDRGNSPLHF; cdr3_nt: TGTGCCATCACCCGGGACAGGGGGAATTCACCCCTCCACTTT
clone_size: few; d_call: NA; v_call: TRBV7-2; j_call: TRBJ2-3; cdr3_aa: CASSLDRADTQYF; cdr3_nt: TGTGCCAGCAGCTTAGACAGGGCAGATACGCAGTATTTT
clone_size: NA; d_call: NA; v_call: TRBV5-1; j_call: TRBJ1-2; cdr3_aa: CASSLLDSNYGYTF; cdr3_nt: TGCGCCAGCAGCTTGTTGGACAGTAACTATGGCTACACCTTC
clone_size: NA; d_call: NA; v_call: TRBV7-2; j_call: TRBJ2-3; cdr3_aa: CASSLGGRQSDTQYF; cdr3_nt: TGTGCCAGCAGCTTAGGGGGGCGACAATCGGATACGCAGTATTTT
clone_size: NA; d_call: TRBD1; v_call: TRBV2; j_call: TRBJ1-5; cdr3_aa: CASQGTGASNQPQHF; cdr3_nt: TGTGCCAGCCAAGGGACAGGGGCTAGCAATCAGCCCCAGCATTTT
clone_size: NA; d_call: NA; v_call: TRBV7-3; j_call: TRBJ2-7; cdr3_aa: CASSLDGGGEQYF; cdr3_nt: TGTGCCAGCAGCTTGGACGGGGGTGGCGAGCAGTACTTC
clone_size: NA; d_call: NA; v_call: TRBV19; j_call: TRBJ1-5; cdr3_aa: CASSIEGGSGNQPQHF; cdr3_nt: TGTGCCAGTAGTATAGAAGGCGGCAGTGGCAATCAGCCCCAGCATTTT
clone_size: NA; d_call: TRBD2; v_call: TRBV9; j_call: TRBJ2-2; cdr3_aa: CASSAPPAGGGWDTGELFF; cdr3_nt: TGTGCCAGCAGCGCCCCACCAGCGGGGGGGGGCTGGGACACCGGGGAGCTGTTTTTT
clone_size: NA; d_call: TRBD2; v_call: TRBV5-4; j_call: TRBJ2-2; cdr3_aa: CASSLRTSGLSEELFF; cdr3_nt: TGTGCCAGCAGCTTACGGACTAGCGGGCTGTCCGAAGAGCTGTTTTTT
clone_size: NA; d_call: NA; v_call: TRBV7-8; j_call: TRBJ2-1; cdr3_aa: CASSLNRPEDEQFF; cdr3_nt: TGTGCCAGCAGCTTAAACCGACCCGAGGATGAGCAGTTCTTC
clone_size: NA; d_call: TRBD1; v_call: TRBV6-4; j_call: TRBJ2-7; cdr3_aa: CASRGLTGAADEQYF; cdr3_nt: TGTGCCAGCAGGGGGTTAACAGGGGCCGCCGACGAGCAGTACTTC
clone_size: few; d_call: NA; v_call: TRBV29-1; j_call: TRBJ1-1; cdr3_aa: CSVATGNTEAFF; cdr3_nt: TGCAGCGTTGCAACAGGCAACACTGAAGCTTTCTTT
clone_size: NA; d_call: TRBD1; v_call: TRBV6-5; j_call: TRBJ1-5; cdr3_aa: CASSFGQGRQPQHF; cdr3_nt: TGTGCCAGCAGTTTCGGACAGGGGAGACAGCCCCAGCATTTT
clone_size: NA; d_call: TRBD2; v_call: TRBV11-3; j_call: TRBJ2-1; cdr3_aa: CASSSGLVVRNEQFF; cdr3_nt: TGTGCCAGCAGCTCGGGACTAGTAGTAAGGAATGAGCAGTTCTTC
clone_size: NA; d_call: TRBD1; v_call: TRBV27; j_call: TRBJ1-3; cdr3_aa: CATRGTVSGNTIYF; cdr3_nt: TGTGCCACCCGAGGGACAGTTTCGGGAAACACCATATATTTT
clone_size: medium-sized; d_call: NA; v_call: TRBV18; j_call: TRBJ1-1; cdr3_aa: CASSPVQGNTEAFF; cdr3_nt: TGTGCCAGCTCACCCGTCCAGGGTAACACTGAAGCTTTCTTT
clone_size: NA; d_call: NA; v_call: TRBV9; j_call: TRBJ1-3; cdr3_aa: CASSVDHSSSGNTIYF; cdr3_nt: TGTGCCAGCAGCGTAGATCACAGCTCCTCTGGAAACACCATATATTTT
clone_size: few; d_call: TRBD1; v_call: TRBV11-3; j_call: TRBJ2-3; cdr3_aa: CASSGQGAGDTQYF; cdr3_nt: TGTGCCAGCAGCGGACAGGGGGCAGGAGATACGCAGTATTTT
clone_size: NA; d_call: TRBD1; v_call: TRBV7-9; j_call: TRBJ2-2; cdr3_aa: CALTLGQGDVGELFF; cdr3_nt: TGTGCCCTCACCTTGGGACAGGGGGACGTCGGGGAGCTGTTTTTT
clone_size: NA; d_call: TRBD2; v_call: TRBV7-8; j_call: TRBJ2-7; cdr3_aa: CASSASGLAGLPYEQYF; cdr3_nt: TGTGCCAGCAGCGCATCGGGACTAGCGGGGCTTCCCTACGAGCAGTACTTC
clone_size: NA; d_call: TRBD1; v_call: TRBV6-1; j_call: TRBJ2-7; cdr3_aa: CASSETGIPYEQYF; cdr3_nt: TGTGCCAGCAGTGAGACAGGGATTCCCTACGAGCAGTACTTC
clone_size: NA; d_call: NA; v_call: TRBV5-6; j_call: TRBJ2-3; cdr3_aa: CASSLGQVQGTQYF; cdr3_nt: TGTGCCAGCAGCTTGGGACAGGTCCAGGGTACGCAGTATTTT
clone_size: NA; d_call: NA; v_call: TRBV5-1; j_call: TRBJ1-1; cdr3_aa: CASSKGGNTEAFF; cdr3_nt: TGCGCCAGCAGCAAGGGAGGAAACACTGAAGCTTTCTTT
clone_size: NA; d_call: NA; v_call: TRBV10-2; j_call: TRBJ1-2; cdr3_aa: CASRTDGYGYTF; cdr3_nt: TGCGCCAGCAGGACTGACGGCTATGGCTACACCTTC
clone_size: few; d_call: NA; v_call: TRBV18; j_call: TRBJ2-1; cdr3_aa: CASSLIRGQLYNEQFF; cdr3_nt: TGTGCCAGCTCACTAATCCGGGGACAACTGTACAATGAGCAGTTCTTC
clone_size: NA; d_call: TRBD1; v_call: TRBV6-5; j_call: TRBJ1-4; cdr3_aa: CATGQGFNEKLFF; cdr3_nt: TGTGCCACCGGACAGGGGTTTAATGAAAAACTGTTTTTT
clone_size: medium-sized; d_call: TRBD1; v_call: TRBV5-1; j_call: TRBJ2-7; cdr3_aa: CASSLGQGAHEQYF; cdr3_nt: TGCGCCAGCAGCTTGGGGCAGGGGGCCCACGAGCAGTACTTC
clone_size: NA; d_call: TRBD2; v_call: TRBV6-5; j_call: TRBJ2-5; cdr3_aa: CASSSTSGGPETQYF; cdr3_nt: TGTGCCAGCAGTTCTACTAGCGGGGGACCGGAGACCCAGTACTTC
clone_size: NA; d_call: NA; v_call: TRBV14; j_call: TRBJ2-7; cdr3_aa: CASSQDARRGSYEQYF; cdr3_nt: TGTGCCAGCAGCCAAGATGCCCGGCGGGGCTCCTACGAGCAGTACTTC
clone_size: NA; d_call: NA; v_call: TRBV7-3; j_call: TRBJ2-3; cdr3_aa: CASSLTRADTQYF; cdr3_nt: TGTGCCAGCAGCTTAACCAGGGCAGATACGCAGTATTTT
clone_size: few; d_call: TRBD1; v_call: TRBV5-6; j_call: TRBJ1-2; cdr3_aa: CASSFRQGFSNYGYTF; cdr3_nt: TGTGCCAGCAGTTTCCGACAGGGTTTCAGTAACTATGGCTACACCTTC
clone_size: NA; d_call: TRBD2; v_call: TRBV2; j_call: TRBJ2-5; cdr3_aa: CASSGGLAGGHGETQYF; cdr3_nt: TGTGCCAGCAGTGGGGGACTAGCGGGGGGGCATGGCGAGACCCAGTACTTC
clone_size: NA; d_call: TRBD1; v_call: TRBV25-1; j_call: TRBJ2-2; cdr3_aa: CASSEIGKGAIAGELFF; cdr3_nt: TGTGCCAGCAGTGAAATTGGTAAGGGGGCAATTGCCGGGGAGCTGTTTTTT
clone_size: NA; d_call: TRBD1; v_call: TRBV5-1; j_call: TRBJ1-2; cdr3_aa: CASSLDRGIDGYTF; cdr3_nt: TGCGCCAGCAGCTTAGACAGGGGTATAGATGGCTACACCTTC
clone_size: once; d_call: TRBD2; v_call: TRBV4-1; j_call: TRBJ2-3; cdr3_aa: CASSPLLPRTSGVSDTQYF; cdr3_nt: TGCGCCAGCAGCCCACTACTTCCTCGCACTAGCGGGGTCTCAGATACGCAGTATTTT
clone_size: NA; d_call: NA; v_call: TRBV11-3; j_call: TRBJ1-1; cdr3_aa: CASSLDRTAEAFF; cdr3_nt: TGTGCCAGCAGCTTAGACAGGACAGCTGAAGCTTTCTTT
clone_size: NA; d_call: NA; v_call: TRBV7-2; j_call: TRBJ2-2; cdr3_aa: CASSLVGNTGELFF; cdr3_nt: TGTGCCAGCAGCTTAGTGGGCAACACCGGGGAGCTGTTTTTT
clone_size: NA; d_call: TRBD1; v_call: TRBV4-3; j_call: TRBJ1-2; cdr3_aa: CASSHVNLGTGDGYTF; cdr3_nt: TGCGCCAGCAGCCACGTCAACTTGGGGACAGGGGATGGCTACACCTTC
clone_size: few; d_call: NA; v_call: TRBV9; j_call: TRBJ1-6; cdr3_aa: CASSSMSGGASNSPLHF; cdr3_nt: TGTGCCAGCAGCTCAATGTCGGGGGGCGCTTCTAATTCACCCCTCCACTTT
clone_size: NA; d_call: NA; v_call: TRBV5-8; j_call: TRBJ2-3; cdr3_aa: CASSLRTDTQYF; cdr3_nt: TGTGCCAGCAGCTTGCGGACAGATACGCAGTATTTT
clone_size: once; d_call: TRBD1; v_call: TRBV7-9; j_call: TRBJ2-5; cdr3_aa: CASSFRQGRGETQYF; cdr3_nt: TGTGCCAGCAGTTTCCGACAGGGGCGCGGGGAGACCCAGTACTTC